This entry concerns a single T cell receptor (beta chain). This sample was included in a study of blood T cell repertoires in COVID-19. Whole-study context: The origin of the acute and convalescent COVID-19 samples was the United States, Italy and Spain. T cells, B-cell-depleted T cells, or PBMCs supplied cDNA or gDNA.

Per the original methods: Estimates of nucleated cell counts were drawn from the amplification of reference gene primers. The repertoire was sequenced with immunoSEQ multiplex PCR; TCRdb's copy has only in-frame clones and lacks some. That table is the source of V, J and clone size, and D and trimming were worked out from the DNA. The sample includes under 65,000 clones, just under 90% seen only once; the top ten take approximately 6%. Enrollment of patients from Seattle took place during active infection, with longitudinal follow-up. The CDR3 is 16 residues long. CDR1 and CDR2 from the germline V gene are SGHDT and YYEEEE. The germline V and J ends were trimmed by 0 bases and 4 bases, with 16 bases remaining between them.

The receptor was isolated from a woman aged 60-75 years with COVID-19, enrolled during active disease. The specimen sequenced was peripheral blood. V gene TRBV5-6 combines with J gene TRBJ2-5, with a tentative D call TRBD1 (6 bases). CDR3 coding DNA: TGTGCCAGCAGCTTGGCGGGGTTGCAGGGGCGAGAGACCCAGTACTTC. It specifies CASSLAGLQGRETQYF. Looking up the rest from reference TRBV5-6 and TRBJ2-5 gives the full variable domain: DAGVTQSPTHLIKTRGQQVTLRCSPKSGHDTVSWYQQALGQGPQFIFQYYEEEERQRGNFPDRFSGHQFPNYSSELNVNALLLGDSALYLCASSLAGLQGRETQYFGPGTRLLVL.